The 16 T cell receptor beta chains below were found in one sample sequenced in a study of T cells in Graves' hyperthyroidism and ophthalmopathy. Regions amplified from RNA transcripts were the TCR beta CDR3 regions. The HTBI primer set was used in a first-round RT-PCR of the TCR CDR3. In TCRdb, the multiplex PCR reads were re-called with MiXCR into one record per CDR3 protein. In the table there are about 640,000 distinct CDR3 sequences, more than 20% of which are singletons. Sequencing was performed on blood. Receptor source: a man younger than 40 with Graves' ophthalmopathy.

This clonotype was observed many times. The V and J genes are TRBV7-9 and TRBJ2-7, with a tentative D call TRBD1 (6 bases). Per the germline V gene, CDR1 is SEHNR and CDR2 is FQNEAQ (reference sequence). Trimming pared 5 bases from V and 6 bases from J, leaving 14 bases between. The CDR3 spans 13 residues. The CDR3 protein is CASSPLGRGEQYF. Written as DNA, the CDR3 is TGTGCCAGCAGCCCCTTGGGCAGGGGCGAGCAGTACTTC.

The rearrangement uses TRBV7-8 and TRBJ2-3; D is uncertain. Germline CDR1 is SGHVS and CDR2 is FQNEAQ. V dropped 3 bases and J dropped 2 bases, with 9 bases sitting between them. The CDR3 spans 14 residues. CDR3 nucleotide sequence: TGTGCCAGCAGCTTTCGACAACCCACAGATACGCAGTATTTT. Its protein product is CASSFRQPTDTQYF.

The chain carries TRBV12-3 or TRBV12-4 and TRBJ2-7; D possibly corresponds to TRBD1 (5 bases). The CDR3 covers 13 residues. Trimming removed 7 bases from V and 7 bases from J, with 17 bases in between. The CDR3 nucleotides are TGTGCCAGCAACTTTGGACATATTCCGGAGCAGTACTTC. It specifies CASNFGHIPEQYF.

The sample holds a few counts of this clonotype. The J gene is TRBJ2-2, the V gene TRBV12-5; TRBD1 aligns across 7 bases. CDR3 length: 16 residues. Germline CDR1 LGHNT, CDR2 FRNRAP. The V segment lost 10 bases and the J segment 1 base; nucleotides outside the gene matches: 12. The CDR3 DNA reads TGTGCTATCTATATAAAAGACAGGGAGAACACCGGGGAGCTGTTTTTT. Encoded protein: CAIYIKDRENTGELFF.

At least ten counts were recorded for this clonotype. This chain joins TRBV20-1 and TRBJ2-7; 9 bases align to TRBD2. Germline V gene data show CDR1 as DFQATT and CDR2 as SNEGSKA (reference sequence). V was clipped by 2 bases and J by 3 bases; unmatched bases: 2. This CDR3 comprises 13 residues. DNA for the CDR3: TGCAGTGCTAGACTAGCGGGACGCTACGAGCAGTACTTC. This codes for CSARLAGRYEQYF.

This clonotype was recorded at least ten times. The chain uses TRBV12-3 or TRBV12-4 and TRBJ1-5; no definite D call. The CDR3 is made up of 14 amino acids. With 3 bases removed from V and 1 base from J, the gap between germline ends came to 7 bases. In DNA, the CDR3 is TGTGCCAGCAGTTTTGCAGGAAGCAATCAGCCCCAGCATTTT. The encoded protein is CASSFAGSNQPQHF.

This chain uses TRBV18 with TRBJ1-1, with 7 bases that match TRBD1. Germline trimming cut 6 bases from V and 4 bases from J; bases unmatched to any gene: 14. There are 16 residues in the CDR3. CDR1 is KGHSH and CDR2 is LQKENI in the germline V gene. The CDR3 DNA reads as TGTGCCAGCTCCCCCATAGGTAGGGGGCAGTCCACTGAAGCTTTCTTT. It yields the protein CASSPIGRGQSTEAFF.

This clonotype was found many times. The chain carries TRBV4-1 and TRBJ1-1; 7 bases are a match to TRBD1. This CDR3 is 16 amino acids long. The germline V gene has CDR1 MGHRA and CDR2 YSYEKL. V trimming: 4 bases; J trimming: 3 bases; junction bases outside the gene matches: 11. The DNA of the CDR3 is TGCGCCAGCAGCCTCAGCAGGGGGGGGGTGGACACTGAAGCTTTCTTT. Translated: CASSLSRGGVDTEAFF.

This clonotype occurred a few times. This chain connects TRBV9 to TRBJ2-1; no definite D call. Germline V gene data show CDR1 as SGDLS and CDR2 as YYNGEE. The germline V and J ends were trimmed by 3 bases and 0 bases, with 10 bases remaining between them. This CDR3 is 15 amino acids long. This CDR3 reads CASSDKASSYNEQFF. CDR3 nucleotide sequence: TGTGCCAGCAGCGATAAAGCGAGCTCCTACAATGAGCAGTTCTTC. Filled out from reference TRBV9 and TRBJ2-1, the complete variable domain reads DSGVTQTPKHLITATGQRVTLRCSPRSGDLSVYWYQQSLDQGLQFLIQYYNGEERAKGNILERFSAQQFPDLHSELNLSSLELGDSALYFCASSDKASSYNEQFFGPGTRLTVL.

The rearrangement uses TRBV6-1 and TRBJ1-3; D might be TRBD1 (6 bases). The V end lost 8 bases, the J end lost 0 bases, and 8 bases lay between the germline ends. The CDR3 extends over 13 amino acids. CDR1 is MNHNS, CDR2 SASEGT, per germline. This CDR3 reads CASLDSSGNTIYF. Here the CDR3 DNA reads TGTGCCAGCTTGGACAGCTCTGGAAACACCATATATTTT.

This sequence joins TRBV20-1 and TRBJ2-2, with 9 bases that match TRBD2. CDR3 length: 17 amino acids. Per germline, CDR1 DFQATT and CDR2 SNEGSKA (reference sequence). Germline trimming cut 6 bases from V and 3 bases from J; bases unmatched to any gene: 14. CDR3 residues: CSARRTGRLADTGELFF. CDR3 nucleotide sequence: TGCAGTGCAAGAAGGACGGGGAGACTAGCGGACACCGGGGAGCTGTTTTTT.

This clonotype appeared many times. The chain couples TRBV30 to TRBJ1-1; D unclear. Germline assignment: CDR1 GTSNPN and CDR2 SVGIG (reference sequence). CDR3 size: 13 residues. Trimming removed 0 bases at V and 1 base at J, with 6 bases between. The CDR3 region is CAWSVRKNTEAFF. The DNA for the CDR3 is TGTGCCTGGAGTGTTCGAAAGAACACTGAAGCTTTCTTT.

The V gene is TRBV5-1, the J gene TRBJ2-1; D not resolved. Germline V gene sequence: CDR1 SGHRS, CDR2 YFSETQ. CDR3 length: 16 amino acids. With 4 bases removed from V and 0 bases from J, the gap between germline ends came to 14 bases. The CDR3 DNA reads TGCGCCAGCAGCACCCCTGACAAGAGCTCCTACAATGAGCAGTTCTTC. This gives the protein CASSTPDKSSYNEQFF.

This clonotype was counted only a few times. CDR3 sequence reads: CASSRSGQLYGYTF. CDR3 DNA: TGTGCCAGCAGCCGATCGGGACAGCTCTATGGCTACACCTTC. The V gene is TRBV7-2, the J gene TRBJ1-2, with 7 positions matching TRBD1. The length of the CDR3 is 14 residues. V dropped 5 bases and J dropped 4; count of bases not matched to a gene: 7. From germline, CDR1 is SGHTA and CDR2 FQGNSA. The full variable domain, its missing parts supplied by reference TRBV7-2 and TRBJ1-2, is GAGVSQSPSNKVTEKGKDVELRCDPISGHTALYWYRQSLGQGLEFLIYFQGNSAPDKSGLPSDRFSAERTGGSVSTLTIQRTQQEDSAVYLCASSRSGQLYGYTFGSGTRLTVV.

This clonotype has more than one count but fewer than ten. The chain employs TRBV27 and TRBJ1-5; 9 bases agree with TRBD1. Per germline, CDR1 MNHEY and CDR2 SMNVEV (reference sequence). The CDR3 covers 18 residues. V lost 6 bases and J lost 0; bases outside the gene matches: 12. This CDR3 reads CASSLPGTGPYSNQPQHF. CDR3 bases: TGTGCCAGCAGCCTCCCCGGGACAGGGCCCTATAGCAATCAGCCCCAGCATTTT.

Many counts were recorded for this clonotype. The CDR3 nucleotides read TGTGCCAGCAGTTTATCCGGGAGTATGTACAATGAGCAGTTCTTC. As protein: CASSLSGSMYNEQFF. The V and J genes are TRBV27 and TRBJ2-1; D possibly corresponds to TRBD2 (6 bases). The CDR3 covers 15 residues. The germline gives CDR1 MNHEY, CDR2 SMNVEV (reference sequence). V was trimmed by 0 bases and J by 4 bases, leaving 10 bases between them.